This T cell receptor beta chain derives from a study of cytomegalovirus exposure and HLA in healthy donors. Overall study findings and caveats: Most TCR sequences were seen very rarely across donors, but some public TCRs occurred in many.

The PCR made use of 60 Vbeta and 13 Jbeta primers. Profiling relied on immunoSEQ multiplex PCR, and the TCRdb table lists in-frame clones only, not all of them. The sample lists under 200,000 clones; roughly 71% were seen once. This clone was observed a single time. The target antigen is unknown. The V and J ends lost 5 bases and 2 bases respectively, with 7 bases between them. Germline V CDR1 and CDR2: SQVTM, ANQGSEA. The CDR3 runs 11 residues. This chain connects TRBV29-1 to TRBJ2-7; D gene unclear. The receptor comes from a male donor in good health and CMV-seropositive. Sequencing was done on a sample of PBMCs. The DNA of the CDR3 is TGCAGCGTTTTCTCAGCCTACGAGCAGTACTTC. Residues: CSVFSAYEQYF.